This T cell receptor beta chain was captured by sequencing in a study of shared clonotypes between healthy human individuals. Donors included only healthy HIV-negative adults lacking recent acute infections or vaccinations. Clones were read by immunoSEQ multiplex PCR, and TCRdb kept only the in-frame ones, dropping some. The top ten clones hold approximately 1.1% of a sample with some 1.4 million clones, roughly 95% of them seen once. J lost 4 bases, V lost 0 bases, and 2 bases had no gene match. Germline lookup yields CDR1 KGHSH and CDR2 LQKENI. The CDR3 totals 15 residues. The receptor was isolated from a young man in good health. Sequences were obtained from naive CD4+ T cells sorted from blood. Subset described: CD45RA+ positively selected. The V call is TRBV18, the J call TRBJ2-3; 9 positions match TRBD2. In nucleotides, the CDR3 is TGTGCCAGCTCACCACCGGGGACTAGCCCAGATACGCAGTATTTT. The encoded protein is CASSPPGTSPDTQYF.